The present T cell receptor (beta chain) was sequenced within a study of cytomegalovirus exposure and HLA in healthy donors. Both 60 Vbeta primers and 13 Jbeta primers went into the PCR. Profiling relied on immunoSEQ multiplex PCR, and the TCRdb table lists in-frame clones only, not all of them. The sample lists 90,000 to 120,000 clones, 77% occurring once. In regard to this clone: The antigen is undetermined.

Study findings and constraints: Rare TCR sequences predominated, though certain public TCRs were found in many donors.

CDR1 SQVTM and CDR2 ANQGSEA come from the germline V gene. The CDR3 has 16 amino acids. This TCR derives from a male donor in good health and CMV-seronegative. V gene TRBV29-1 combines with J gene TRBJ2-5; the match to TRBD2 covers 8 bases. The J call is doubtful: the DNA matches TRBJ2-7 better. Input material: PBMCs. The CDR3 sequence is CSVVPSGPFTGYEQYF. CDR3 nucleotides: TGCAGCGTTGTTCCTAGCGGGCCTTTTACGGGCTACGAGCAGTACTTC.